This T cell receptor beta chain was captured by sequencing in a study of Graves' ophthalmopathy and Graves' hyperthyroidism. Study outcomes and limitations: A model of 13 signatures distinguished ophthalmopathy from stable hyperthyroidism at approximately 90% sensitivity and about 80% specificity.

Using RNA transcripts, the TCR beta CDR3 regions were amplified. First-round RT-PCR with HTBI primers preceded a second-round multiplex PCR. Each CDR3 protein gets one entry after TCRdb re-called the multiplex PCR reads with MiXCR. Of approximately 640,000 distinct CDR3 sequences detected, more than 40% appear once; the ten largest clones hold more than 2.5%. This clonotype was counted a few times. Its antigen is currently unknown. The PBMCs were taken from around 9.1 ml of fresh peripheral blood. This sequence originates from an adult man with Graves' ophthalmopathy. The sample comprised peripheral blood.

CDR3 loop: CASSGTGYPNGELFF. As DNA, the CDR3 is TGTGCCAGCAGTGGTACGGGATACCCCAATGGGGAGCTGTTTTTT. The V gene is TRBV12-3 or TRBV12-4, the J gene TRBJ2-2, with D perhaps TRBD2 (5 bases). Trimming stripped 5 bases from V and 8 bases from J, with 18 bases between. The CDR3 sequence is 15 residues long.